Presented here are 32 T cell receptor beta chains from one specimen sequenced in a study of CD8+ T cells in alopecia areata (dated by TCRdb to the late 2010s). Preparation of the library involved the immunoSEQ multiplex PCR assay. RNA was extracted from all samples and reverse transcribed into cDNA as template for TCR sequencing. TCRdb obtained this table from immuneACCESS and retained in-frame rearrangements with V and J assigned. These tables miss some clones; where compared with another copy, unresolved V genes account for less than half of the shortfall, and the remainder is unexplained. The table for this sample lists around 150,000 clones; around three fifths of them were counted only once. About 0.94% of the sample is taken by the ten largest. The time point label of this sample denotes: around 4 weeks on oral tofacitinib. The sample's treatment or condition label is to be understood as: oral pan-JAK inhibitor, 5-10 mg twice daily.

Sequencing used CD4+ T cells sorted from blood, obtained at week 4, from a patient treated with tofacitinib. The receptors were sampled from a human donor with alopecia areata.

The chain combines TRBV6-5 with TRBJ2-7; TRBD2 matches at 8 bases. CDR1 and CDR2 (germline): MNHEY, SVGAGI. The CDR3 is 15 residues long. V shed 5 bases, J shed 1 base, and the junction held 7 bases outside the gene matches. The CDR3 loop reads CASSRPGLESYEQYF. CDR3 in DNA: TGTGCCAGCAGTCGACCGGGACTAGAGTCCTACGAGCAGTACTTC.

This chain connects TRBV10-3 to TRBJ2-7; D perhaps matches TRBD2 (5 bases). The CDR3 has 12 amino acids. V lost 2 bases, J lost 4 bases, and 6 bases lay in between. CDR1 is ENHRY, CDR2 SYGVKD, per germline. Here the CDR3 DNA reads TGTGCCATCAGTGAGGGGGAGTACGAGCAGTACTTC. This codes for CAISEGEYEQYF.

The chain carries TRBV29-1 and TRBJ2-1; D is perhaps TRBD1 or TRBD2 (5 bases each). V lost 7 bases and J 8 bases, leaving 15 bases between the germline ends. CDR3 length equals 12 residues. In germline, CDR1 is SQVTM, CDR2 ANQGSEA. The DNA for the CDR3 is TGCAGCGCTCAGCCGGGGCCTGATGAGCAGTTCTTC. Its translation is CSAQPGPDEQFF.

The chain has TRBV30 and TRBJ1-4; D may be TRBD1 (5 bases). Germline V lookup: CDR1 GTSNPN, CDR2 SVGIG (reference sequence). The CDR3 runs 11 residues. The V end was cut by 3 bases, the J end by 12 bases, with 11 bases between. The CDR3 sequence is CAWRRQFELFF. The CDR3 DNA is TGTGCCTGGAGACGACAGTTTGAACTGTTTTTT. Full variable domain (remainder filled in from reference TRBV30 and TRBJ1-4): SQTIHQWPATLVQPVGSPLSLECTVEGTSNPNLYWYRQAAGRGLQLLFYSVGIGQISSEVPQNLSASRPQDRQFILSSKKLLLSDSGFYLCAWRRQFELFFGSGTQLSVL.

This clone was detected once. The CDR3 loop is CASSQDRSFQETQYF. The CDR3 DNA reads TGCGCCAGCAGCCAAGATCGTAGCTTCCAAGAGACCCAGTACTTC. V is TRBV4-1 and J is TRBJ2-5; D not certain. Germline CDR1 and CDR2: MGHRA and YSYEKL. The CDR3 has 15 amino acids. V shed 0 bases and J shed 1 base, with 9 bases lying between them.

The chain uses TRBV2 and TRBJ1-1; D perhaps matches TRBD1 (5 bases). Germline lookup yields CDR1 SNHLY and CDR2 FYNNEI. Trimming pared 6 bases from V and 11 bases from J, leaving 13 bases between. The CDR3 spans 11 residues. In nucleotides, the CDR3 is TGTGCCAGCAGGGCGGGACCCTGGGCTTTCTTT. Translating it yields CASRAGPWAFF.

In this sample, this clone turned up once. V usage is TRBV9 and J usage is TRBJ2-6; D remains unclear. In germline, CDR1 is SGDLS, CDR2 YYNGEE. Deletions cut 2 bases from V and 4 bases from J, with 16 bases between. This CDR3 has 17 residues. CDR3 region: CASSVTGGVKGANVLTF. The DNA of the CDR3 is TGTGCCAGCAGCGTTACCGGTGGGGTGAAAGGGGCCAACGTCCTGACTTTC.

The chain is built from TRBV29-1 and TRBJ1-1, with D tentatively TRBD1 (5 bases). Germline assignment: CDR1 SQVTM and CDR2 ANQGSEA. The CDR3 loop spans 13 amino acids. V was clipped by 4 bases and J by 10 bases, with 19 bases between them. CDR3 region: CSVGRDVILGAFF. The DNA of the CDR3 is TGCAGCGTTGGCCGGGACGTAATTCTCGGAGCTTTCTTT.

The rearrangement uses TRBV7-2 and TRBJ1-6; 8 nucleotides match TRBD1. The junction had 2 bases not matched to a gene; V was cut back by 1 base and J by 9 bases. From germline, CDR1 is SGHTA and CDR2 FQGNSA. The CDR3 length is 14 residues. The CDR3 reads CASSLGTGSSPLHF. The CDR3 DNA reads TGTGCCAGCAGCTTAGGGACAGGGAGTTCACCCCTCCACTTT. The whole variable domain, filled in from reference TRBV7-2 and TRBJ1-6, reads GAGVSQSPSNKVTEKGKDVELRCDPISGHTALYWYRQSLGQGLEFLIYFQGNSAPDKSGLPSDRFSAERTGGSVSTLTIQRTQQEDSAVYLCASSLGTGSSPLHFGNGTRLTVT.

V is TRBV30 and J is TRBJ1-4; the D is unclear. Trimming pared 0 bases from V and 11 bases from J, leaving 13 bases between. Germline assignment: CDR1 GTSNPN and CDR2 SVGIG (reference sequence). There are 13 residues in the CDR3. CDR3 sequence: CAWSVSPSAKLFF. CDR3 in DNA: TGTGCCTGGAGTGTGTCTCCCTCGGCGAAACTGTTTTTT.

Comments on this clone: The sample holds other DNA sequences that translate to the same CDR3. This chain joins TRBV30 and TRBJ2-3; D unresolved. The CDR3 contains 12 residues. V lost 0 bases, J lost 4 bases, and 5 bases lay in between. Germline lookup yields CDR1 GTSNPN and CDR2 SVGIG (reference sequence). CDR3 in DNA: TGTGCCTGGAGTGTACTGGCAGATACGCAGTATTTT. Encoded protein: CAWSVLADTQYF.

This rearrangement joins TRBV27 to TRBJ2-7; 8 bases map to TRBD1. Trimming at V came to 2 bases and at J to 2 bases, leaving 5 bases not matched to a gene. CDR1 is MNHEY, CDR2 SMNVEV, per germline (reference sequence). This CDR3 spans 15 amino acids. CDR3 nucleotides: TGTGCCAGCAGTTTAACCTACAGGGGGGCCTACGAGCAGTACTTC. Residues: CASSLTYRGAYEQYF.

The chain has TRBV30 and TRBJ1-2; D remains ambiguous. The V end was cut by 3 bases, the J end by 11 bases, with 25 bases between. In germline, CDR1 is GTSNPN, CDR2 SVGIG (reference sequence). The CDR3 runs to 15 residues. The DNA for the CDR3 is TGTGCCTGGAGGCCGGGTCACCTGCCTTTAAGGTGGTACACCTTC. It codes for CAWRPGHLPLRWYTF.

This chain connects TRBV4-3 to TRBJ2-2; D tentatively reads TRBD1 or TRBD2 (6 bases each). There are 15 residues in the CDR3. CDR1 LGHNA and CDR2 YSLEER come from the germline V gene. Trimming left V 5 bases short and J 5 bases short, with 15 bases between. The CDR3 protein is CASSRGARETGELFF. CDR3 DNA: TGCGCCAGCAGCAGGGGGGCAAGGGAGACCGGGGAGCTGTTTTTT.

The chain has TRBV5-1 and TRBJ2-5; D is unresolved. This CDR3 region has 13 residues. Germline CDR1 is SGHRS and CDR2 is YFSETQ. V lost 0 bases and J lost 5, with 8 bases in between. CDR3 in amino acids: CASSLVLGETQYF. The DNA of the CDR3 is TGCGCCAGCAGCTTGGTACTCGGCGAGACCCAGTACTTC.

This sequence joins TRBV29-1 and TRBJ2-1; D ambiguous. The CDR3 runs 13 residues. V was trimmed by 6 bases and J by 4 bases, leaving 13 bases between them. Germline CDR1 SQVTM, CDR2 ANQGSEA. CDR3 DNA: TGCAGCGTCGCCCTCTCCGGTTACAATGAGCAGTTCTTC. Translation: CSVALSGYNEQFF.

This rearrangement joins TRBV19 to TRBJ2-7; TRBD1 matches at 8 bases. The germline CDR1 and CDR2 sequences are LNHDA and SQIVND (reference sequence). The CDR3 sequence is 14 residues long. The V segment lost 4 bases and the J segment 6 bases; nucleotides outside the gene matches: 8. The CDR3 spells CASSTRTGIPEQYF. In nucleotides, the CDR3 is TGTGCCAGTAGTACAAGGACAGGGATCCCCGAGCAGTACTTC.

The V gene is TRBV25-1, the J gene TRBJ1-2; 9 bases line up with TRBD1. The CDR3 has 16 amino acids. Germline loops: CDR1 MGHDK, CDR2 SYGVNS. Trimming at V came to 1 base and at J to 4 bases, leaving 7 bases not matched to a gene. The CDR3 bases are TGTGCCAGCAGTGAATCCGGTGGACAGGGGCTCTATGGCTACACCTTC. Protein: CASSESGGQGLYGYTF.

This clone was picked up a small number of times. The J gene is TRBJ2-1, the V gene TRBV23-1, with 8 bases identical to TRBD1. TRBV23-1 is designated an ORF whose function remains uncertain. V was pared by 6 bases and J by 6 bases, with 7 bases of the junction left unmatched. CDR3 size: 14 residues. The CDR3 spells CASSRQGSRNEQFF. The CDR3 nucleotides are TGCGCCAGCAGCCGACAGGGGAGCCGCAATGAGCAGTTCTTC.

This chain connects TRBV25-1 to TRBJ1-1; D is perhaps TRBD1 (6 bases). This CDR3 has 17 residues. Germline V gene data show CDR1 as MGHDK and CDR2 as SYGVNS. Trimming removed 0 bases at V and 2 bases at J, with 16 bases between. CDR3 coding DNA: TGTGCCAGCAGTGAATATACACAGGGCTGGGGAAACACTGAAGCTTTCTTT. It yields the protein CASSEYTQGWGNTEAFF.

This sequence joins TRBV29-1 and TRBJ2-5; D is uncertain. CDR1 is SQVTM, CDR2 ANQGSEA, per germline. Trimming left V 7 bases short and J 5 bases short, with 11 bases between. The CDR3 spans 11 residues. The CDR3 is CSAQHGETQYF. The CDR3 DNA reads TGCAGCGCTCAGCATGGGGAGACCCAGTACTTC.

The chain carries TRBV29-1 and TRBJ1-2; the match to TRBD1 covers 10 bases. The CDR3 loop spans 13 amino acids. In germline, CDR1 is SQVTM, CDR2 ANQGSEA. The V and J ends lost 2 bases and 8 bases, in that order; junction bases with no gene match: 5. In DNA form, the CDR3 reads TGCAGCGTTGAAAGGGACAGGGGAGGGGGCTACACCTTC. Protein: CSVERDRGGGYTF.

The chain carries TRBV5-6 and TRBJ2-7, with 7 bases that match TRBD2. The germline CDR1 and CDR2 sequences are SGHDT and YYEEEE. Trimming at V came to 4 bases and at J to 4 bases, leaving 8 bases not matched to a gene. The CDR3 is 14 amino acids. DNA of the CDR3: TGTGCCAGCAGCCCTGGACTAGTAGAATACGAGCAGTACTTC. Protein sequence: CASSPGLVEYEQYF.

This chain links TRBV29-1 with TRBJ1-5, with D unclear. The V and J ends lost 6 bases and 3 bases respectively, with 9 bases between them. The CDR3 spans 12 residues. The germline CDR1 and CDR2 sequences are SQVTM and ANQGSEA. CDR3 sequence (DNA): TGCAGCGTCCAATCGCTCAATCAGCCCCAGCATTTT. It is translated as CSVQSLNQPQHF.

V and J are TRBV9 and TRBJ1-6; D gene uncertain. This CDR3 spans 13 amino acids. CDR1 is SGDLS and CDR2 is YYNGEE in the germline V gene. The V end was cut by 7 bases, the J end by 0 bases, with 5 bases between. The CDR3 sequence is CASGSSYNSPLHF. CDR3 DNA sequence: TGTGCCAGCGGGAGCTCCTATAATTCACCCCTCCACTTT.

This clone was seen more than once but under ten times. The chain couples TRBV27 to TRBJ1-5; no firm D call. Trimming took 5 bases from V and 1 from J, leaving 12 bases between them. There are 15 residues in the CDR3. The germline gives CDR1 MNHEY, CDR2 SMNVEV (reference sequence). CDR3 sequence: CASSPDTVSNQPQHF. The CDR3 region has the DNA TGTGCCAGCAGTCCCGATACCGTGAGCAATCAGCCCCAGCATTTT.

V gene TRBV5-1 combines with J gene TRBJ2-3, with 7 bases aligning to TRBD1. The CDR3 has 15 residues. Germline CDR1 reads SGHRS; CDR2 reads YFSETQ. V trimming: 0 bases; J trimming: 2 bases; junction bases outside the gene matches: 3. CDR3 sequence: CASSLGDRVTDTQYF. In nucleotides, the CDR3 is TGCGCCAGCAGCTTGGGGGACAGAGTCACAGATACGCAGTATTTT. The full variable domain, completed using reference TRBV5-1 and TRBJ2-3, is KAGVTQTPRYLIKTRGQQVTLSCSPISGHRSVSWYQQTPGQGLQFLFEYFSETQRNKGNFPGRFSGRQFSNSRSEMNVSTLELGDSALYLCASSLGDRVTDTQYFGPGTRLTVL.

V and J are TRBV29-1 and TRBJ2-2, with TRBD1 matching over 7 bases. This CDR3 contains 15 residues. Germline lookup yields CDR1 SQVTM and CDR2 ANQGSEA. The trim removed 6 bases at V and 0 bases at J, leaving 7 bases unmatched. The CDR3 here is CSVGGDSANTGELFF. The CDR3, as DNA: TGCAGCGTCGGTGGGGACAGCGCGAACACCGGGGAGCTGTTTTTT.

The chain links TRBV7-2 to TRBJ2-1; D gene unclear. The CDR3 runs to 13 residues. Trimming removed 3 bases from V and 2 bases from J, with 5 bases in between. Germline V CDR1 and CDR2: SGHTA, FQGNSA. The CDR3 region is CASSFRTYNEQFF. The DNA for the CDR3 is TGTGCCAGCAGCTTTAGGACCTACAATGAGCAGTTCTTC.

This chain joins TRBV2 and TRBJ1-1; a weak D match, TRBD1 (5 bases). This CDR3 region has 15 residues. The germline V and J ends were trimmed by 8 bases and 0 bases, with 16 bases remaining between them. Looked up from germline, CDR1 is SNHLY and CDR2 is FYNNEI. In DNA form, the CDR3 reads TGTGCCAGCGGAGGACCGAAAGGGGTGAACACTGAAGCTTTCTTT. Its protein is CASGGPKGVNTEAFF.

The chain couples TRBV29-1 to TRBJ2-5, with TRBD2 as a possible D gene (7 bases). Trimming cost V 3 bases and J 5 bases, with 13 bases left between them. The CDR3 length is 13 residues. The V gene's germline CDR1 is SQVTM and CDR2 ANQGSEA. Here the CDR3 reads CSVDGGARETQYF. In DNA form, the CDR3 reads TGCAGCGTTGATGGGGGGGCTAGGGAGACCCAGTACTTC.

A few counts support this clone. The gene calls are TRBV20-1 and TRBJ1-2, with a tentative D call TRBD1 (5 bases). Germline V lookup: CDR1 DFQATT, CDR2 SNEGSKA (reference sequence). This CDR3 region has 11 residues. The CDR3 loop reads CRAGAGYGYTF. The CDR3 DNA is TGCAGGGCCGGGGCAGGCTATGGCTACACCTTC.